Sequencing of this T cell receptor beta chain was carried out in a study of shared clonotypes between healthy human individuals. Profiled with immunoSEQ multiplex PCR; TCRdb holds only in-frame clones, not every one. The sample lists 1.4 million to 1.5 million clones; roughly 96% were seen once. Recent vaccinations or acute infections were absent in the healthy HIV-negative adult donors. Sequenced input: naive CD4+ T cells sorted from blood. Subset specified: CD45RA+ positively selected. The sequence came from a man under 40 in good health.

CDR3 in DNA: TGTGCCAGCAGCGTCCGAGAGACCCAGTACTTC. Its translation: CASSVRETQYF. The V call is TRBV11-2, the J call TRBJ2-5; the D is unclear. Per the germline V gene, CDR1 is SGHAT and CDR2 is FQNNGV. Trimming stripped 5 bases from V and 4 bases from J, with 5 bases between. The CDR3 has 11 amino acids.